This T cell receptor (beta chain) is from a study of control samples from healthy donors and cancer patients. Sequencing was performed with immunoSEQ multiplex PCR; in TCRdb, only in-frame clones are kept and a portion is missing. The sample holds over 200,000 clones, roughly 82% seen once. CDR1 is LGHDT and CDR2 is YNNKEL in the germline V gene (reference sequence). This CDR3 contains 13 residues. V lost 3 bases, J lost 9 bases, and 14 bases lay in between. This clone was observed a handful of times. This receptor was obtained from a woman aged 60-70 years with lung cancer. Sequencing input: PBMCs. J is TRBJ2-5 and V is TRBV3-1 (or the pseudogene TRBV3-2); D is possibly TRBD2 (6 bases). The CDR3 reads CASSHGGGAPQYF. CDR3 nucleotides: TGTGCCAGCAGCCACGGAGGAGGGGCACCCCAGTACTTC.